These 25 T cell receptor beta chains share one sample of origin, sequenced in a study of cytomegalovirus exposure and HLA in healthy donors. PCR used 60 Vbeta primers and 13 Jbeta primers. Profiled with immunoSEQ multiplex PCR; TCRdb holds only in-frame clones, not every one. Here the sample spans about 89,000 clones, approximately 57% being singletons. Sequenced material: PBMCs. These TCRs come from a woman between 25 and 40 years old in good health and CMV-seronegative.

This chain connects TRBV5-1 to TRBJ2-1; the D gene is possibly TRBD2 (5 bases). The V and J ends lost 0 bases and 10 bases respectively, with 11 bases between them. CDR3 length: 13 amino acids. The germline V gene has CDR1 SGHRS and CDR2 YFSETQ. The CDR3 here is CASSLELRGEQFF. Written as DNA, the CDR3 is TGCGCCAGCAGCTTGGAGCTTCGCGGGGAGCAGTTCTTC.

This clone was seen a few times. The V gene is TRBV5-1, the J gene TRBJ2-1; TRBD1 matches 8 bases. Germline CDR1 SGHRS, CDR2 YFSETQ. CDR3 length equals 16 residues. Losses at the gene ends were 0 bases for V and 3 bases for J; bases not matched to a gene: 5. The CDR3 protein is CASSLVSGQDYNEQFF. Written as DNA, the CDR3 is TGCGCCAGCAGCTTGGTATCGGGACAGGACTACAATGAGCAGTTCTTC. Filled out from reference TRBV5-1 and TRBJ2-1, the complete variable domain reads KAGVTQTPRYLIKTRGQQVTLSCSPISGHRSVSWYQQTPGQGLQFLFEYFSETQRNKGNFPGRFSGRQFSNSRSEMNVSTLELGDSALYLCASSLVSGQDYNEQFFGPGTRLTVL.

The DNA of the CDR3 is TGCGCCAGCAGTGGCGGCGGGAGCACAGATACGCAGTATTTT. Protein: CASSGGGSTDTQYF. The chain uses TRBV5-1 and TRBJ2-3, with D maybe TRBD2 (5 bases). CDR1 is SGHRS, CDR2 YFSETQ, per germline. V was pared by 5 bases and J by 0 bases, with 10 bases between. This CDR3 contains 14 residues.

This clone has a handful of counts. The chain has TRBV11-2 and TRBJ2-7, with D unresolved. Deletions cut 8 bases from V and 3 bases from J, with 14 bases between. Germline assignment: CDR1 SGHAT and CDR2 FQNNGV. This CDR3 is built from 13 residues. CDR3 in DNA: TGTGCCAGCTTATCCGGGTCTAACTACGAGCAGTACTTC. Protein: CASLSGSNYEQYF.

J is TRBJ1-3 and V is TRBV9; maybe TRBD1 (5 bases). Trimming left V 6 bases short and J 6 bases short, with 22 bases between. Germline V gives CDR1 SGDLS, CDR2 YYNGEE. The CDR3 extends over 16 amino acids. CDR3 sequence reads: CASNRGTYLGENTIYF. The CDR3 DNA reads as TGTGCCAGCAATCGGGGGACCTACCTTGGGGAAAACACCATATATTTT.

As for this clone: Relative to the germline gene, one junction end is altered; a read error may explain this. DNA for the CDR3: TGCGCCAGCAGCTTAACGGCGGTGAACACTAAAGCTTTCTTT. Translation: CASSLTAVNTKAFF. V and J are TRBV5-1 and TRBJ1-1; no clear D gene. Germline loops: CDR1 SGHRS, CDR2 YFSETQ. The CDR3 has 14 residues.

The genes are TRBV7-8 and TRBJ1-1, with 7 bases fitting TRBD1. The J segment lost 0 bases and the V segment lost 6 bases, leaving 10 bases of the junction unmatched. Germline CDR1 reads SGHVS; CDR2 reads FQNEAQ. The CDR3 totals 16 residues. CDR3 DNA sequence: TGTGCCAGCAGACCTATTACGGGACAGCTGAACACTGAAGCTTTCTTT. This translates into CASRPITGQLNTEAFF.

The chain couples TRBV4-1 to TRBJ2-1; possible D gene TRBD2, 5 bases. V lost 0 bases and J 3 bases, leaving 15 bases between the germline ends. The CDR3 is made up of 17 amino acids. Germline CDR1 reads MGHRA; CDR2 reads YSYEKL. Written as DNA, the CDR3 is TGCGCCAGCAGCCAAGATGGCCTAGCCGAGGTCTACAATGAGCAGTTCTTC. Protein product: CASSQDGLAEVYNEQFF.

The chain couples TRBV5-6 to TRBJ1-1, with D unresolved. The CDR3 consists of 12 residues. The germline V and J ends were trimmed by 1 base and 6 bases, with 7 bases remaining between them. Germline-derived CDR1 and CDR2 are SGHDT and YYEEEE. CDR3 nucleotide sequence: TGTGCCAGCAGCTTGTCCCCGGCTGAAGCTTTCTTT. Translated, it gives CASSLSPAEAFF.

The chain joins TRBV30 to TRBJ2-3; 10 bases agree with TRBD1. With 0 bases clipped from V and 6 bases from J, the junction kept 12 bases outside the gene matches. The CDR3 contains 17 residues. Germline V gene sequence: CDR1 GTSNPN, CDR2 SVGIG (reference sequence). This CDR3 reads CAWSVYQGQGYSDTQYF. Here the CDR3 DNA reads TGTGCCTGGAGTGTATATCAGGGACAGGGGTATTCGGATACGCAGTATTTT.

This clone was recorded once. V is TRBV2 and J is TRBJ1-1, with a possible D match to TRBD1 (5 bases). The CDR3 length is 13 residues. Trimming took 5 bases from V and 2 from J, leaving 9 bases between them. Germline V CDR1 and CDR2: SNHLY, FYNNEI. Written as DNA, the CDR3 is TGTGCCAGCAGTCGGGACTTTAACACTGAAGCTTTCTTT. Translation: CASSRDFNTEAFF.

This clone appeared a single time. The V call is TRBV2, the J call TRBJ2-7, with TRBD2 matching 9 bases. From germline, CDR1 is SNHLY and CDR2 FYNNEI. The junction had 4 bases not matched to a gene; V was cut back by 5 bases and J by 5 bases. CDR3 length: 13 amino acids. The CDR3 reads CASSNRLADEQYF. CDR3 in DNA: TGTGCCAGCAGTAACCGACTAGCGGACGAGCAGTACTTC.

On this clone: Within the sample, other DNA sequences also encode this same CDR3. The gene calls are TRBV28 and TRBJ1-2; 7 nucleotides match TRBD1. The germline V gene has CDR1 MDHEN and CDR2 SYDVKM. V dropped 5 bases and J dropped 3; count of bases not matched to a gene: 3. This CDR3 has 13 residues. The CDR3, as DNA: TGTGCCAGCAGTCCGACAGGGTACTATGGCTACACCTTC. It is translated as CASSPTGYYGYTF.

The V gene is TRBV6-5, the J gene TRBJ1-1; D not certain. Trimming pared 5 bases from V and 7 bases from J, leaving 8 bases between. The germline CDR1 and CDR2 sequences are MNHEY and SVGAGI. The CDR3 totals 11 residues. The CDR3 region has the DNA TGTGCCAGCAGTCCCGGCGGTGAAGCTTTCTTT. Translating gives CASSPGGEAFF.

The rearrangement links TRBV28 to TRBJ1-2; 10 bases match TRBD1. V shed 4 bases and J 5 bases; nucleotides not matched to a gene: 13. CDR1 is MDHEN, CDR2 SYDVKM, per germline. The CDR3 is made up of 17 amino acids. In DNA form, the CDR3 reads TGTGCCAGCAGTTCTCCTTCGACAGGGGGCGTTGAGTATGGCTACACCTTC. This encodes CASSSPSTGGVEYGYTF.

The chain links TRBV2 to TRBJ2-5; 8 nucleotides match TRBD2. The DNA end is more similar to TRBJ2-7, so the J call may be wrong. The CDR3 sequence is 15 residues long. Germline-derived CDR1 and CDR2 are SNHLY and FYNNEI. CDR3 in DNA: TGTGCCAGCAGCAAGGAGCGGGGGAGCTCCTACGAGCAGTACTTC. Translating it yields CASSKERGSSYEQYF.

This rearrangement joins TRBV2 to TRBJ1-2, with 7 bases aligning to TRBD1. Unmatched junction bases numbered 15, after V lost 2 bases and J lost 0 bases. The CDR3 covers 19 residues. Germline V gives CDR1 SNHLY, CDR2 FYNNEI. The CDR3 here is CASSEFPRGALSTNYGYTF. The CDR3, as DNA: TGTGCCAGCAGTGAATTCCCCAGGGGGGCACTAAGCACTAACTATGGCTACACCTTC. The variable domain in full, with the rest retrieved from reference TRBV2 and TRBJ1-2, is EPEVTQTPSHQVTQMGQEVILRCVPISNHLYFYWYRQILGQKVEFLVSFYNNEISEKSEIFDDQFSVERPDGSNFTLKIRSTKLEDSAMYFCASSEFPRGALSTNYGYTFGSGTRLTVV.

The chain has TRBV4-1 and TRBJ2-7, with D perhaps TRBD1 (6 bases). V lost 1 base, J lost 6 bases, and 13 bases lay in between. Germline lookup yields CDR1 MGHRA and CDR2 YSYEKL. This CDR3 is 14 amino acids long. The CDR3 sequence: CASSQGPRQVEQYF. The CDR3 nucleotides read TGCGCCAGCAGCCAAGGGCCCCGACAGGTCGAGCAGTACTTC.

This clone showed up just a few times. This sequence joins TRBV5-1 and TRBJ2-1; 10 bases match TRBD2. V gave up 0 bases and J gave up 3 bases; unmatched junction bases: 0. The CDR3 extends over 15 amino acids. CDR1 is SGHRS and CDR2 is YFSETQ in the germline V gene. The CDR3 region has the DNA TGCGCCAGCAGCTTGGCTAGCGGGAGCTACAATGAGCAGTTCTTC. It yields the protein CASSLASGSYNEQFF.

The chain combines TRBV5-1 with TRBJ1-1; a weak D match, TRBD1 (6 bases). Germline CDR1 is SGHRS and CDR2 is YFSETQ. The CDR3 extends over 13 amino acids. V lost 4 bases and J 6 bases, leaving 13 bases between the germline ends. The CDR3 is CASSVTGYAEAFF. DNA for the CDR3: TGCGCCAGCAGCGTTACAGGGTACGCTGAAGCTTTCTTT.

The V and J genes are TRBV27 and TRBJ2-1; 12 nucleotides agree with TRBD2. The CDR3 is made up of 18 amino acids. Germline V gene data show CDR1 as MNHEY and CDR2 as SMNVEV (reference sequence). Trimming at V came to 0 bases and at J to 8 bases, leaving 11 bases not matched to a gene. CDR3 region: CASSLSRTSGAVGDEQFF. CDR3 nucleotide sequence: TGTGCCAGCAGTTTATCGCGGACTAGCGGGGCCGTCGGGGATGAGCAGTTCTTC.

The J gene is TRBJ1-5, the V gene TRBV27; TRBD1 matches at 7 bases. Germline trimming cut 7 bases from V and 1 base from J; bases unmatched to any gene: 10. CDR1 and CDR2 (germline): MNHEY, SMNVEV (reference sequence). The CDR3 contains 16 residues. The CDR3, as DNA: TGTGCCAGCAAAGGAGGGGGCAGGCTGAGCAATCAGCCCCAGCATTTT. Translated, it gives CASKGGGRLSNQPQHF.

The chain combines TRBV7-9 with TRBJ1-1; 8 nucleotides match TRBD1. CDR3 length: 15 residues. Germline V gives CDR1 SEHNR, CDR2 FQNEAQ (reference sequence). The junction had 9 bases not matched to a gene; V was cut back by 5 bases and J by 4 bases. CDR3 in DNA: TGTGCCAGCAGCCGAGGACAGGGAGAAATCACTGAAGCTTTCTTT. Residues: CASSRGQGEITEAFF.

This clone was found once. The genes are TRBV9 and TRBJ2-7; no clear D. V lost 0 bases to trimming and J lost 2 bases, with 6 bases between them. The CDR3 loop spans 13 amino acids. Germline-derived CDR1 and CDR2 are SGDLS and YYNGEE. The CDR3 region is CASSVGGTYEQYF. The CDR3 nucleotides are TGTGCCAGCAGCGTAGGCGGAACCTACGAGCAGTACTTC.

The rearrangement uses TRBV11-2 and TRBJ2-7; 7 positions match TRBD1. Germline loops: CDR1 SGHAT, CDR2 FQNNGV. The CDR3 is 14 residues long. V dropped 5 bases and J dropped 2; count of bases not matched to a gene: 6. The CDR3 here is CASSPRQGTYEQYF. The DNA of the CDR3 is TGTGCCAGCAGCCCAAGACAGGGCACCTACGAGCAGTACTTC.